A selection of T cell receptor beta chains follows, all from one sample in a study of human T cells and chemical hapten exposure. A single record per CDR3 protein comes from TCRdb applying MiXCR to the RACE reads. The sample yields fewer than 70,000 distinct CDR3 sequences, around 7% seen once. This specimen consisted of whole blood, obtained in connection with sensitization to the hapten diphenylcyclopropenone (DPC). The source is a woman between 25 and 40 years old with alopecia areata. Some clones in this sample may be carry-over from other donors' samples. The CDR3 runs from the conserved cysteine through the conserved F or W. The order of the fields is V gene, clone size, J gene, D gene, CDR3 DNA, CDR3 protein. A D gene is named only where the DNA matches it firmly. Clone size is not always given. Where it is, it says once, few, many or a class for expanded clones.

TRBV13,many,TRBJ2-1,NA,TGTGCCAGCAGCCCGACCTTCAAATCGACAGACAATGAGCAGTTCTTC,CASSPTFKSTDNEQFF
TRBV6-2/TRBV6-3,NA,TRBJ2-6,NA,TGTGCCAGCATCGCAGGTCGTTCTGGGGCCAACGTCCTGACTTTC,CASIAGRSGANVLTF
TRBV5-4,many,TRBJ2-3,TRBD1,TGTGCCAGCAGCTCTGGCGTAAGGGGACAGGGGAATTGGGCGCAGTATTTT,CASSSGVRGQGNWAQYF
TRBV7-9,NA,TRBJ2-5,TRBD1,TGTGCCAGCAGCCGGCGGACAGGGGGCCGTGGAGAGACCCAGTACTTC,CASSRRTGGRGETQYF
TRBV7-8,NA,TRBJ1-1,NA,TGTGCCAGCAGCTTAGTCCTGGCGGGATCTGAAGCTTTCTTT,CASSLVLAGSEAFF
TRBV20-1,few,TRBJ1-1,TRBD1,TGCAGTGCTAGAGGTGGACAGGGTTTCACTGAAGCTTTCTTT,CSARGGQGFTEAFF
TRBV3-1,many,TRBJ2-7,NA,TGTGCCAGCAGCCCGGGGAGTTCTTCCTACGAGCAGTACTTC,CASSPGSSSYEQYF
TRBV3-1,many,TRBJ2-7,TRBD1,TGTGCCAGCAGCCAAGGTGACGTCTACAGGGGGTTGGTCTTC,CASSQGDVYRGLVF
TRBV7-8,many,TRBJ2-5,NA,TGTGCCAGCAGCTTACCGGGCGCCGGGGCCCAAGAGACCCAGTACTTC,CASSLPGAGAQETQYF
TRBV29-1,many,TRBJ2-6,NA,TGCAGCGTGACTCCCTGGTCTGGGGCCAACGTCCTGACTTTC,CSVTPWSGANVLTF
TRBV19,few,TRBJ1-2,NA,TGTGCCACCCTCGGAGATTGGAACTATGGCTACACCTTC,CATLGDWNYGYTF
TRBV18,NA,TRBJ1-4,TRBD1,TGTGCCAGCTCACCACTTGGGACAGGGGTGCAAGAAAAACTGTTTTTT,CASSPLGTGVQEKLFF
TRBV10-3,few,TRBJ1-1,NA,TGTGCCACAAGTACCAATTTGAACACTGAAGCTTTCTTT,CATSTNLNTEAFF
TRBV27,many,TRBJ2-2,NA,TGTGCCAGCAGTTCGGGACGAAACACCGGGGAGCTGTTTTTT,CASSSGRNTGELFF
TRBV5-1,many,TRBJ1-6,NA,TGCGCCAGCAGCCCCACAGAGAGTTATAATTCACCCCTCCACTTT,CASSPTESYNSPLHF
TRBV7-9,many,TRBJ2-3,NA,TGTGCCAGCAGCTTCTGGGGCCTAGAAGGTACGCAGTATTTT,CASSFWGLEGTQYF
TRBV7-8,many,TRBJ2-5,NA,TGTGCCAGCAGCTTAGCGTGGAGTGTCCAGTACTTC,CASSLAWSVQYF
TRBV6-6,few,TRBJ2-1,TRBD2,TGTGCCAGCGGGGCGGGGGGGAGCTCCTACAATGAGCAGTTCTTC,CASGAGGSSYNEQFF
TRBV7-9,many,TRBJ1-1,TRBD1,TGTGCCAGCCGAAGGACAGGGGGCTCTGAAGCTTTCTTT,CASRRTGGSEAFF
TRBV6-6,many,TRBJ2-7,TRBD2,TGTGCCAGCAGTTACTCAACGGGGGGGAGGAGCGAGCAGTACTTC,CASSYSTGGRSEQYF
TRBV7-2,many,TRBJ2-1,NA,TGTGCCAGCAGCTTCCGTTTCCTGTTCGGTGAGCAGTTCTTC,CASSFRFLFGEQFF
TRBV20-1,many,TRBJ1-2,TRBD1,TGCAGTGCTATGTTGGGGACAGGGGAGTACAAAGTATATGGCTACACCTTC,CSAMLGTGEYKVYGYTF
TRBV6-5,few,TRBJ2-7,NA,TGTGCCAGCAGTCCCTTGACAGGACCCTACGAGCAGTACTTC,CASSPLTGPYEQYF
TRBV29-1,many,TRBJ1-1,NA,TGCAGCGGGGGAGAAATGAACACTGAAGCTTTCTTT,CSGGEMNTEAFF
TRBV6-5,few,TRBJ1-5,NA,TGTGCCAGCAGTACTGGGGCAGGCCTTCAGCCCCAGCATTTT,CASSTGAGLQPQHF
TRBV11-2,many,TRBJ1-2,NA,TGTGCCAGCAGCTTAGGGGCCAGGCACTATGGCTACACCTTC,CASSLGARHYGYTF
TRBV6-5,many,TRBJ2-7,TRBD1,TGTGCCAGCCGGACAGGGGTTTACGAGCAGTACTTC,CASRTGVYEQYF
TRBV5-1,many,TRBJ1-2,TRBD1,TGCGCCAGCAGCTCCAGGACAGGCACGGGGGGCTACACCTTC,CASSSRTGTGGYTF
TRBV6-2/TRBV6-3,many,TRBJ1-1,NA,TGTGCCAGCAGTTACGCCTCCCAACAGGGAAAATCCACTGAAGCTTTCTTT,CASSYASQQGKSTEAFF
TRBV6-1,many,TRBJ2-3,NA,TGTGCCAGCGCTTGGGGACCCGAGTCAGATACGCAGTATTTT,CASAWGPESDTQYF
TRBV10-3,many,TRBJ2-1,NA,TGTGCCATCAGTGGAGCCAGCTCCTACAATGAGCAGTTCTTC,CAISGASSYNEQFF
TRBV28,NA,TRBJ2-3,TRBD2,TGTGCCAGCAGCCGACTAGCGGGGGCCACAGATACGCAGTATTTT,CASSRLAGATDTQYF
TRBV12-3/TRBV12-4,many,TRBJ1-5,NA,TGTGCCAGCAGTTTACAGAGCAATCAGCCCCAGCATTTT,CASSLQSNQPQHF
TRBV6-1,many,TRBJ1-5,TRBD1,TGTGCCAGCAGTGAGGGGGACAGGGTAACTCAGCCCCAGCATTTT,CASSEGDRVTQPQHF
TRBV5-4,NA,TRBJ1-1,TRBD1,TGTGCCAGCAGCTTGGACAGGGGGCAAGCAGCTTTCTTT,CASSLDRGQAAFF
TRBV9,many,TRBJ2-7,TRBD1,TGTGCCAGCAGCGTAGCTGCAACAGCCGGGACAGTGTTGGACGAGCAGTACTTC,CASSVAATAGTVLDEQYF
TRBV28,many,TRBJ2-7,TRBD1,TGTGCCAGTTCGGACAGGGGGCGTCAATGGCAGTACTTC,CASSDRGRQWQYF
TRBV7-2,many,TRBJ2-3,TRBD1,TGTGCCAGCAGCTTAGCAGGACAGGGCACAGATACGCAGTATTTT,CASSLAGQGTDTQYF
TRBV7-9,NA,TRBJ1-2,NA,TGTGCCAGCAGTATGGAGGGTGGTGGCTACACCTTC,CASSMEGGGYTF
TRBV21-1,many,TRBJ1-4,NA,TGTGCCAGCAGCGGCCGGGACAGACCGCTGCATGGTAATGAAAAACTGTTTTTT,CASSGRDRPLHGNEKLFF
TRBV30,many,TRBJ1-3,NA,TGTGCCTGGAGTACCTACAGGGTATTTGGAAACACCATATATTTT,CAWSTYRVFGNTIYF
TRBV9,NA,TRBJ2-1,TRBD2,TGTGCCAGCAGCAAAAGCGGGGGGGTCAATGAGCAGTTCTTC,CASSKSGGVNEQFF
TRBV18,many,TRBJ1-2,TRBD1,TGTGCCAGCTCACGGGACAGGGGAGACTATGGCTACACCTTC,CASSRDRGDYGYTF
TRBV29-1,many,TRBJ1-1,NA,TGCAGCGCAGAACCGGACACGAACACTGAAGCTTTCTTT,CSAEPDTNTEAFF
TRBV19,NA,TRBJ2-1,NA,TGTGCCAGTAGTATTTCGGTGGGAACCTACAATGAGCAGTTCTTC,CASSISVGTYNEQFF
TRBV5-6,few,TRBJ1-2,NA,TGTGCCAGCAGCTTGGTCGGACAGAACTATGGCTACACCTTC,CASSLVGQNYGYTF
TRBV29-1,many,TRBJ2-5,NA,TGCAGCGTTCGTGGGGGCGGTGAGACCCAGTACTTC,CSVRGGGETQYF
TRBV19,many,TRBJ1-5,NA,TGTGCCAGTAACGAGACTCCACAGGGTAGCAATCAGCCCCAGCATTTT,CASNETPQGSNQPQHF
TRBV7-9,many,TRBJ2-7,TRBD1,TGTGCCAGCAGCCCGGCAGGGGGCGGGGAGCAGTACTTC,CASSPAGGGEQYF
TRBV6-5,many,TRBJ1-1,TRBD1,TGTGCCAGCAGTTACGTAACAGGGGACACTGAAGCTTTCTTT,CASSYVTGDTEAFF
TRBV2,many,TRBJ2-1,TRBD2,TGTGCCAGCATATACGCTAGCGGGGACAATGAGCAGTTCTTC,CASIYASGDNEQFF
TRBV20-1,many,TRBJ1-1,TRBD1,TGCAGTGCGGAGCAGGGGGCCGCGAGTGGAAGAACTGAAGCTTTCTTT,CSAEQGAASGRTEAFF